Presented here are 24 T cell receptor beta chains from one specimen sequenced in a study of beta chain features in type 1 diabetes. Notes on the study in general: There was a moderate but significant shortening of TCRB CDR3s in all four CD4+ subsets of Type 1 diabetes patients.

Antigens of these TCRs are unknown. The investigators reverse transcribed all of the isolated RNA, so they sequenced expressed TCRB transcripts. This table comes from immunoSEQ multiplex PCR, and its TCRdb copy is limited to in-frame clones, with some not included. The sample contains more than 550,000 clones, 11% to 15% of which appear only once. Sequenced sample: naive CD4+ T cells from blood. Receptors originate from a man between 18 and 35 years old with type 1 diabetes.

The DNA of the CDR3 is TGCGCCAGCAGCCAAGTTCCGGGATATACCTACGAGCAGTACTTC. Translating gives CASSQVPGYTYEQYF. The J gene is TRBJ2-7, the V gene TRBV4-1, with a weak D call TRBD2 (5 bases). V lost 1 base and J lost 2, with 12 bases in between. CDR1 is MGHRA, CDR2 YSYEKL, per germline. The CDR3 loop spans 15 amino acids.

The rearrangement uses TRBV30 and TRBJ1-5, with 9 bases that match TRBD1. J was trimmed by 5 bases and V by 1 base; bases with no gene match: 9. From germline, CDR1 is GTSNPN and CDR2 SVGIG (reference sequence). CDR3 size: 16 residues. CDR3 nucleotide sequence: TGTGCCTGGAGTGGGACAGGGGCCGCTACTTATCAGCCCCAGCATTTT. Translating gives CAWSGTGAATYQPQHF.

The chain links TRBV5-5 to TRBJ2-4; D is unresolved. Germline CDR1 reads SGHKS; CDR2 reads YYEKEE (reference sequence). The CDR3 has 15 amino acids. The V end lost 4 bases, the J end lost 1 base, and 12 bases lay between the germline ends. The CDR3 sequence is CASSPGGSAKNIQYF. The CDR3 DNA sequence: TGTGCCAGCAGCCCCGGTGGGTCCGCCAAAAACATTCAGTACTTC.

Only a few counts were recorded for this clone. This chain uses TRBV10-3 with TRBJ1-1; D not resolved. The CDR3 covers 14 residues. Germline V gene sequence: CDR1 ENHRY, CDR2 SYGVKD. V was trimmed by 3 bases and J by 1 base, leaving 9 bases between them. In DNA form, the CDR3 reads TGTGCCATCAGTGACCTGGGGAGGAACACTGAAGCTTTCTTT. Its protein is CAISDLGRNTEAFF.

The V call is TRBV28, the J call TRBJ2-3; perhaps D is TRBD1 or TRBD2 (5 bases each). V lost 3 bases and J 1 base, leaving 11 bases between the germline ends. Germline CDR1 reads MDHEN; CDR2 reads SYDVKM. This CDR3 region has 15 residues. The CDR3 DNA reads TGTGCCAGCAGTTTTGGGGGATGGGGCACAGATACGCAGTATTTT. Translation gives CASSFGGWGTDTQYF.

This clone came up a few times. The chain is built from TRBV5-1 and TRBJ2-6; 8 bases align to TRBD1. The germline V gene encodes CDR1 SGHRS and CDR2 YFSETQ. This CDR3 is 18 amino acids long. V was clipped by 5 bases and J by 1 base; unmatched bases: 11. CDR3 bases: TGCGCCAGCAGTCCCGGGACAGGATTCCGGTCTGGGGCCAACGTCCTGACTTTC. Translation gives CASSPGTGFRSGANVLTF.

The sample holds a few counts of this clone. The genes are TRBV4-1 and TRBJ1-1; D might be TRBD1 (6 bases). V was trimmed by 1 base and J by 2 bases, leaving 11 bases between them. Germline CDR1 is MGHRA and CDR2 is YSYEKL. The CDR3 totals 15 residues. This chain's CDR3 is CASSQGGHVNTEAFF. The CDR3 bases are TGCGCCAGCAGCCAAGGGGGACATGTTAACACTGAAGCTTTCTTT.

The chain recombines TRBV7-2 with TRBJ1-2; no definite D call. Germline V gene lookup returns CDR1 SGHTA and CDR2 FQGNSA. V lost 5 bases, J lost 0 bases, and 13 bases lay in between. This CDR3 has 15 amino acids. CDR3 sequence: CASSPPGRPNYGYTF. CDR3 coding DNA: TGTGCCAGCAGCCCACCCGGCCGGCCTAACTATGGCTACACCTTC.

The table lists this clone with a few counts. Other DNA sequences in the same sample also yield this CDR3. This chain links TRBV30 with TRBJ2-7; weak D call: TRBD1 (6 bases). Germline-derived CDR1 and CDR2 are GTSNPN and SVGIG (reference sequence). Trimming took off 3 bases at V and 6 bases at J, with 12 bases between the two ends. The CDR3 loop spans 12 amino acids. The CDR3 loop reads CAWSPQGSEQYF. As DNA, the CDR3 is TGTGCCTGGAGCCCACAGGGCTCCGAGCAGTACTTC.

This clone was recorded once. The V and J genes are TRBV2 and TRBJ2-2; TRBD2 matches 9 bases. The CDR3 has 13 residues. Germline V lookup: CDR1 SNHLY, CDR2 FYNNEI. Germline trimming cut 7 bases from V and 4 bases from J; bases unmatched to any gene: 1. CDR3 protein: CASKREVTGELFF. The CDR3 DNA follows: TGTGCCAGCAAGCGGGAGGTCACCGGGGAGCTGTTTTTT.

V is TRBV28 and J is TRBJ2-3; D unresolved. The ends were cut back, 3 bases at V and 5 bases at J, with 15 bases in the middle. This CDR3 is 15 amino acids long. Germline V lookup: CDR1 MDHEN, CDR2 SYDVKM. CDR3 bases: TGTGCCAGCAGTTTGGGGTCCCTCGTTGGAGATACGCAGTATTTT. This codes for CASSLGSLVGDTQYF. Full variable domain (rest looked up from reference TRBV28 and TRBJ2-3): DVKVTQSSRYLVKRTGEKVFLECVQDMDHENMFWYRQDPGLGLRLIYFSYDVKMKEKGDIPEGYSVSREKKERFSLILESASTNQTSMYLCASSLGSLVGDTQYFGPGTRLTVL.

This clone was counted only a few times. J is TRBJ2-1 and V is TRBV11-3, with D uncertain. Germline V gene lookup returns CDR1 SGHNT and CDR2 YENEEA. V gave up 0 bases and J gave up 9 bases, with 6 bases separating them. The CDR3 totals 12 residues. The CDR3 reads CASSLETGEQFF. In nucleotides, the CDR3 is TGTGCCAGCAGCTTAGAGACTGGTGAGCAGTTCTTC.

This clone turned up a few times. J is TRBJ2-6 and V is TRBV30; 8 nucleotides match TRBD1. This CDR3 has 16 amino acids. CDR1 and CDR2 (germline): GTSNPN, SVGIG (reference sequence). CDR3 region: CAHWGTGRSGANVLTF. DNA for the CDR3: TGTGCACATTGGGGGACAGGCCGCTCTGGGGCCAACGTCCTGACTTTC.

DNA of the CDR3: TGTGCCAGCAGTGCCGGGACAGGTACTAACTATGGCTACACCTTC. This sequence encodes CASSAGTGTNYGYTF. The chain employs TRBV27 and TRBJ1-2; TRBD1 matches at 8 bases. V gave up 5 bases and J gave up 0 bases; unmatched junction bases: 5. This CDR3 region has 15 residues. Per germline, CDR1 MNHEY and CDR2 SMNVEV (reference sequence).

The CDR3 DNA follows: TGTGCCAGCAGCCTGGACAGGGTCCCAACCTATGGCTACACCTTC. It is translated as CASSLDRVPTYGYTF. The chain joins TRBV28 to TRBJ1-2, with 8 bases that match TRBD1. Germline V lookup: CDR1 MDHEN, CDR2 SYDVKM. The CDR3 contains 15 residues. V lost 6 bases and J lost 4; bases outside the gene matches: 10.

This clone was detected only a few times. V is TRBV15 and J is TRBJ2-2; D may be TRBD2 (6 bases). Germline CDR1 LNHNV, CDR2 YYDKDF (reference sequence). The CDR3 covers 15 residues. V was trimmed by 1 base and J by 0 bases, leaving 6 bases between them. As DNA, the CDR3 is TGTGCCACCAGCAGAGTAGCGGCGAACACCGGGGAGCTGTTTTTT. It is translated as CATSRVAANTGELFF.

The rearrangement uses TRBV15 and TRBJ2-3, with D hard to call. Trimming removed 1 base from V and 5 bases from J, with 10 bases in between. CDR1 and CDR2 (germline): LNHNV, YYDKDF (reference sequence). The CDR3 sequence is 14 residues long. The CDR3 region has the DNA TGTGCCACCAGCAGAGGATCTCCGGGAGATACGCAGTATTTT. Protein: CATSRGSPGDTQYF. The entire variable domain, with the rest obtained from reference TRBV15 and TRBJ2-3, is as follows: DAMVIQNPRYQVTQFGKPVTLSCSQTLNHNVMYWYQQKSSQAPKLLFHYYDKDFNNEADTPDNFQSRRPNTSFCFLDIRSPGLGDTAMYLCATSRGSPGDTQYFGPGTRLTVL.

This clone occurred a few times. The chain employs TRBV14 and TRBJ2-7, with D hard to call. Between the trimmed V and J ends, which lost 3 bases and 8 bases, there was a span of 14 bases. CDR3 size: 13 residues. CDR1 and CDR2 from the germline V gene are SGHDN and FVKESK. The CDR3 is CASSQESITKQYF. CDR3 sequence (DNA): TGTGCCAGCAGCCAGGAGAGTATTACCAAGCAGTACTTC.

This clone occurred a few times. The V gene is TRBV30, the J gene TRBJ1-5, with 7 bases that match TRBD1. The V and J ends lost 4 bases and 7 bases, in that order; junction bases with no gene match: 4. Looked up from germline, CDR1 is GTSNPN and CDR2 is SVGIG (reference sequence). This CDR3 has 12 amino acids. CDR3 DNA: TGTGCCTGGAACAGGGGAGGCCAGCCCCAGCATTTT. It is translated as CAWNRGGQPQHF.

This clone was observed a handful of times. This sample also contains other DNA sequences that code for the same CDR3. The chain employs TRBV19 and TRBJ1-1; no clear D. This CDR3 has 13 residues. With 6 bases removed from V and 0 bases from J, the gap between germline ends came to 8 bases. Germline V gene data show CDR1 as LNHDA and CDR2 as SQIVND (reference sequence). This CDR3 is CASSSGLNTEAFF. CDR3 DNA sequence: TGTGCCAGTAGCTCGGGATTGAACACTGAAGCTTTCTTT.

DNA of the CDR3: TGTGCCAGCAGCCCTAGACCGGGACAGCACACTGAAGCTTTCTTT. The encoded protein is CASSPRPGQHTEAFF. The rearrangement links TRBV7-9 to TRBJ1-1; 7 bases fit TRBD1. Germline V gene sequence: CDR1 SEHNR, CDR2 FQNEAQ (reference sequence). J was trimmed by 3 bases and V by 5 bases; bases with no gene match: 9. There are 15 residues in the CDR3.

CDR3 loop: CASSQAPTGPGNQPQHF. The DNA for the CDR3 is TGCGCCAGCAGCCAAGCCCCGACAGGGCCGGGCAATCAGCCCCAGCATTTT. This sequence joins TRBV4-1 and TRBJ1-5; the match to TRBD1 covers 7 bases. The CDR3 covers 17 residues. The junction had 8 bases not matched to a gene; V was cut back by 1 base and J by 2 bases. The germline gives CDR1 MGHRA, CDR2 YSYEKL.

The rearrangement uses TRBV2 and TRBJ2-7; TRBD2 matches 10 bases. Germline CDR1 is SNHLY and CDR2 is FYNNEI. V gave up 3 bases and J gave up 3 bases; unmatched junction bases: 8. The CDR3 contains 16 residues. CDR3 region: CASSEAPSGSLYEQYF. The DNA for the CDR3 is TGTGCCAGCAGTGAGGCCCCTAGCGGGAGCCTCTACGAGCAGTACTTC.

This clone was counted a few times. The rearrangement links TRBV28 to TRBJ1-1; 7 bases line up with TRBD1. With 4 bases clipped from V and 7 bases from J, the junction kept 15 bases outside the gene matches. Germline lookup yields CDR1 MDHEN and CDR2 SYDVKM. The CDR3 loop spans 16 amino acids. The CDR3 region has the DNA TGTGCCAGCAGTTGGGGAGGGGGCGAAATTTCTAGTGAAGCTTTCTTT. This gives the protein CASSWGGGEISSEAFF.